A single sample is the source of the 5 T cell receptor beta chains below, sequenced in a study of blood T cell repertoires in COVID-19. Some clones are missing from TCRdb's copy, which holds only in-frame ones; the method was immunoSEQ multiplex PCR. This repertoire shows roughly 190,000 clones, under 90% found once; its top ten account for about 7%. The sample consisted of peripheral blood. These receptors were collected from a man between 60 and 70 years old with acute or convalescent COVID-19.

The rearrangement links TRBV6-5 to TRBJ1-5, with 9 bases lining up with TRBD1. After removal of 6 bases from V and 4 bases from J, the junction contained 7 bases not matched to a gene. The CDR3 consists of 15 residues. Germline CDR1 is MNHEY and CDR2 is SVGAGI. As DNA, the CDR3 is TGTGCCAGCAGGATGGGACAGGGAAAAAATCAGCCCCAGCATTTT. This codes for CASRMGQGKNQPQHF.

This sequence joins TRBV5-1 and TRBJ1-1; D remains unclear. In germline, CDR1 is SGHRS, CDR2 YFSETQ. V shed 4 bases and J shed 3 bases, with 13 bases lying between them. The length of the CDR3 is 14 residues. Here the CDR3 reads CASSQRVTDTEAFF. In DNA form, the CDR3 reads TGCGCCAGCAGCCAGAGGGTAACAGACACTGAAGCTTTCTTT. Filled out from reference TRBV5-1 and TRBJ1-1, the complete variable domain reads KAGVTQTPRYLIKTRGQQVTLSCSPISGHRSVSWYQQTPGQGLQFLFEYFSETQRNKGNFPGRFSGRQFSNSRSEMNVSTLELGDSALYLCASSQRVTDTEAFFGQGTRLTVV.

This sequence joins TRBV5-1 and TRBJ2-5; 13 positions match TRBD2. Germline loops: CDR1 SGHRS, CDR2 YFSETQ. This CDR3 region has 15 residues. Germline trimming cut 4 bases from V and 2 bases from J; bases unmatched to any gene: 2. In nucleotides, the CDR3 is TGCGCCAGCAGCAAGGGACTAGCGGGGCAAGAGACCCAGTACTTC. The encoded protein is CASSKGLAGQETQYF.

This rearrangement joins TRBV5-5 to TRBJ1-1; possibly TRBD1 for D (5 bases). V dropped 1 base and J dropped 3 bases, with 10 bases sitting between them. This CDR3 is built from 14 residues. The germline gives CDR1 SGHKS, CDR2 YYEKEE (reference sequence). CDR3 protein: CASSLFAGDTEAFF. The CDR3 DNA sequence: TGTGCCAGCAGCTTGTTCGCGGGGGACACTGAAGCTTTCTTT.

The chain uses TRBV2 and TRBJ2-5, with 10 bases identical to TRBD2. The germline V gene has CDR1 SNHLY and CDR2 FYNNEI. The CDR3 length is 16 residues. The ends lost 6 bases at V and 2 bases at J; junction bases unmatched: 9. CDR3 nucleotide sequence: TGTGCCAGCAGCAGAACTAGCGGGGAGGGGCAAGAGACCCAGTACTTC. Amino acids: CASSRTSGEGQETQYF.